The 6 T cell receptor beta chains given below trace back to one sample, sequenced in a study of CD8 T cells in Susac syndrome. The authors reverse transcribed roughly 0.5 to 1 ug RNA with random hexamers. TCRdb used MiXCR to reprocess the immunoSEQ multiplex PCR reads, holding one entry per CDR3 protein. Of around 200,000 distinct CDR3 sequences in the sample, over 85% were seen once. Sequencing used CD4+ T cells from PBMCs. Receptors were obtained from a human donor in good health.

This sequence joins TRBV15 and TRBJ2-4; either TRBD1 or TRBD2 may supply D (5 bases each). Deletions cut 3 bases from V and 14 bases from J, with 14 bases between. The CDR3 length is 12 residues. CDR1 is LNHNV and CDR2 is YYDKDF in the germline V gene (reference sequence). The CDR3 spells CATSSYEGREYF. CDR3 nucleotides: TGTGCCACCAGCAGCTACGAGGGGCGGGAGTACTTC.

The chain employs TRBV14 and TRBJ2-7; D unclear. V gave up 4 bases and J gave up 3 bases, with 7 bases separating them. The CDR3 length is 12 residues. The germline gives CDR1 SGHDN, CDR2 FVKESK. CDR3 nucleotides: TGTGCCAGCAGCCCGGACGGCTACGAGCAGTACGTC. Translated: CASSPDGYEQYV.

Only one count was recorded for this clonotype. The chain recombines TRBV3-1 with TRBJ1-4; 11 nucleotides align to TRBD1. The CDR3 has 15 amino acids. Germline loops: CDR1 LGHDT, CDR2 YNNKEL (reference sequence). Trimming removed 5 bases from V and 7 bases from J; junction bases left unmatched: 6. DNA for the CDR3: TGTGCCAGCAGCGCCGGACAGGGGGCAGTTGAAAAACTGTTTTTT. Translation: CASSAGQGAVEKLFF.

This sequence joins TRBV3-1 and TRBJ2-6, with D unresolved. CDR3 length: 13 residues. The germline V and J ends were trimmed by 4 bases and 13 bases, with 14 bases remaining between them. From germline, CDR1 is LGHDT and CDR2 YNNKEL (reference sequence). The CDR3 coding sequence is TGTGCCAGCAGCCCAACACCCATCAGTGTCCTGACTTTC. It specifies CASSPTPISVLTF.

This sequence joins TRBV3-1 and TRBJ1-5; D remains ambiguous. CDR3 length: 15 amino acids. Germline V gene sequence: CDR1 LGHDT, CDR2 YNNKEL (reference sequence). Trimming shortened V by 0 bases and J by 2 bases, and 8 bases separated the two germline ends. The CDR3 loop is CASSQDDRGNQPQHF. CDR3 nucleotides: TGTGCCAGCAGCCAAGATGATAGGGGCAATCAGCCCCAGCATTTT.

V usage is TRBV29-1 and J usage is TRBJ2-1, with 9 bases fitting TRBD2. This CDR3 comprises 17 residues. J lost 6 bases, V lost 0 bases, and 12 bases had no gene match. Germline V gives CDR1 SQVTM, CDR2 ANQGSEA. CDR3: CSVEDLGGRDLGNEQFF. Written as DNA, the CDR3 is TGCAGCGTTGAAGATCTTGGCGGGAGGGATCTAGGCAATGAGCAGTTCTTC.